These T cell receptor beta chains were read from a single sample in a study of T cells in Graves' hyperthyroidism and ophthalmopathy. TCRdb recomputed calls from the multiplex PCR reads with MiXCR, one row per CDR3 protein. This sample has around 250,000 distinct CDR3 sequences, with more than 12% found just once. What was sequenced was blood. The receptors originated from a woman aged 40 to 50 with Graves' hyperthyroidism that later progressed to Graves' ophthalmopathy. CDR3s include the opening cysteine and the closing phenylalanine or tryptophan. The D gene is left open where the match is weak.

d_call: NA
v_call: TRBV28
cdr3_length: 16
j_call: TRBJ2-1
cdr3_aa: CASSLRGASRYNEQFF

d_call: NA
v_call: TRBV13
cdr3_length: 13
j_call: TRBJ2-3
cdr3_aa: CASRIAATDTQYF

d_call: NA
v_call: TRBV3-1
cdr3_length: 15
j_call: TRBJ2-7
cdr3_aa: CASSQDLARSYEQYF

d_call: TRBD2
v_call: TRBV7-3
cdr3_length: 17
j_call: TRBJ2-5
cdr3_aa: CASSLRLAGSPGETQYF

d_call: NA
v_call: TRBV27
cdr3_length: 15
j_call: TRBJ2-7
cdr3_aa: CASSFTASFKYEQYF

d_call: NA
v_call: TRBV6-1
cdr3_length: 13
j_call: TRBJ1-5
cdr3_aa: CASSEQRDQPQHF

d_call: TRBD2
v_call: TRBV4-1
cdr3_length: 19
j_call: TRBJ2-6
cdr3_aa: CASSPSMGLALSGANVLTF

d_call: NA
v_call: TRBV5-6
cdr3_length: 15
j_call: TRBJ2-5
cdr3_aa: CASSLVWGTEETQYF

d_call: TRBD1
v_call: TRBV28
cdr3_length: 13
j_call: TRBJ2-7
cdr3_aa: CASGFTGGYEQYF

d_call: NA
v_call: TRBV11-2
cdr3_length: 13
j_call: TRBJ2-7
cdr3_aa: CASSSPKEGEQYF

d_call: TRBD1
v_call: TRBV5-5
cdr3_length: 14
j_call: TRBJ1-2
cdr3_aa: CASSFWDRNDGYTF

d_call: NA
v_call: TRBV12-3/TRBV12-4
cdr3_length: 15
j_call: TRBJ2-5
cdr3_aa: CASSPANKRRETQYF

d_call: TRBD2
v_call: TRBV10-3
cdr3_length: 17
j_call: TRBJ2-1
cdr3_aa: CAISPILAGESYNEQFF

d_call: NA
v_call: TRBV18
cdr3_length: 15
j_call: TRBJ2-3
cdr3_aa: CASSLLASGSDTQYF

d_call: NA
v_call: TRBV2
cdr3_length: 13
j_call: TRBJ2-7
cdr3_aa: CASRLTGTYEQYF

d_call: NA
v_call: TRBV5-1
cdr3_length: 13
j_call: TRBJ2-3
cdr3_aa: CASSFPSTDTQYF

d_call: NA
v_call: TRBV6-1
cdr3_length: 14
j_call: TRBJ1-2
cdr3_aa: CASTQAGGNYGYTF

d_call: NA
v_call: TRBV2
cdr3_length: 14
j_call: TRBJ2-3
cdr3_aa: CASSGRGVPATQYF

d_call: TRBD2
v_call: TRBV9
cdr3_length: 14
j_call: TRBJ2-7
cdr3_aa: CASSRGREGYEQYF

d_call: NA
v_call: TRBV11-2
cdr3_length: 18
j_call: TRBJ2-4
cdr3_aa: CASRPKIEGGIAKNIQYF

d_call: NA
v_call: TRBV27
cdr3_length: 14
j_call: TRBJ1-3
cdr3_aa: CARNFDRSGNTIYF

d_call: TRBD1
v_call: TRBV28
cdr3_length: 15
j_call: TRBJ1-2
cdr3_aa: CASSLSRQGAGGYTF

d_call: NA
v_call: TRBV27
cdr3_length: 14
j_call: TRBJ2-7
cdr3_aa: CASSFAGPSYEQYF

d_call: TRBD2
v_call: TRBV6-2/TRBV6-3
cdr3_length: 17
j_call: TRBJ2-2
cdr3_aa: CASSRGTSGIFTGELFF

d_call: NA
v_call: TRBV2
cdr3_length: 13
j_call: TRBJ1-2
cdr3_aa: CASREQPTYGYTF

d_call: TRBD2
v_call: TRBV28
cdr3_length: 18
j_call: TRBJ2-3
cdr3_aa: CASSLSGLAGDSTDTQYF

d_call: TRBD2
v_call: TRBV3-1
cdr3_length: 17
j_call: TRBJ2-3
cdr3_aa: CASSLRGAGGDTDTQYF

d_call: NA
v_call: TRBV29-1
cdr3_length: 17
j_call: TRBJ2-2
cdr3_aa: CSVRMRSNRGNTGELFF